The 27 T cell receptor beta chains listed next were all sequenced from one sample in a study of neurological immune-mediated disorders. TCRdb re-called the 5' RACE reads through MiXCR, storing one row per CDR3 protein. The data hold approximately 89,000 distinct CDR3 sequences, with under 4.5% observed a single time. Regarding time point: longitudinal time-point 3. Sequenced: PBMCs. The receptors derive from a woman in her fifties or sixties with multiple sclerosis.

There are many counts of this clonotype. The rearrangement joins TRBV15 to TRBJ2-7; D is perhaps TRBD1 or TRBD2 (6 bases each). V was shortened by 4 bases and J by 2 bases, with 15 bases between the two germline ends. This CDR3 contains 15 residues. Germline CDR1 LNHNV, CDR2 YYDKDF (reference sequence). DNA for the CDR3: TGTGCCACCAGCAACCTAGGGGGACTCCCCTACGAGCAGTACTTC. It codes for CATSNLGGLPYEQYF.

The sample holds many counts of this clonotype. This rearrangement joins TRBV20-1 to TRBJ2-3; D is uncertain. Trimming left V 6 bases short and J 5 bases short, with 18 bases between. The CDR3 is 14 residues long. Germline lookup yields CDR1 DFQATT and CDR2 SNEGSKA (reference sequence). The CDR3 nucleotides read TGCAGTGCCGAAGACCGACCGAAGGGAGATACGCAGTATTTT. Encoded protein: CSAEDRPKGDTQYF.

This clonotype was seen repeatedly, ten times or more. This rearrangement joins TRBV28 to TRBJ2-7, with a tentative D call TRBD2 (6 bases). Trimming shortened V by 2 bases and J by 5 bases, and 13 bases separated the two germline ends. There are 14 residues in the CDR3. Germline CDR1 and CDR2: MDHEN and SYDVKM. CDR3 sequence reads: CASSLGGPQHEQYF. CDR3 DNA: TGTGCCAGCAGTTTAGGAGGGCCCCAACACGAGCAGTACTTC.

At least ten counts were recorded for this clonotype. This chain links TRBV20-1 with TRBJ1-2, with a weak D call TRBD1 (5 bases). This CDR3 contains 19 residues. V was shortened by 1 base and J by 4 bases, with 28 bases between the two germline ends. From germline, CDR1 is DFQATT and CDR2 SNEGSKA (reference sequence). CDR3 nucleotide sequence: TGCAGTGCTAGAGCTGGGGGGGATGCAGGCGGTAGTTATGCCTATGGCTACACCTTC. Translation gives CSARAGGDAGGSYAYGYTF.

Ten or more counts support this clonotype. This chain links TRBV6-2 or TRBV6-3 with TRBJ2-6, with D tentatively TRBD1 (6 bases). The CDR3 runs 15 residues. The germline CDR1 and CDR2 sequences are MNHEY and SVGEGT. V was clipped by 5 bases and J by 3 bases, with 11 bases between them. CDR3 in DNA: TGTGCCAGCAGTCCCGGGACAAGTGGGGCCAACGTCCTGACTTTC. It encodes CASSPGTSGANVLTF.

The sample holds many counts of this clonotype. The chain links TRBV10-1 to TRBJ1-1; D possibly corresponds to TRBD1 (5 bases). Germline CDR1 is WNHNN and CDR2 is SYGVQD (reference sequence). V lost 0 bases and J 6 bases, leaving 11 bases between the germline ends. This CDR3 contains 14 residues. Written as DNA, the CDR3 is TGCGCCAGCAGTGAGTCGGGCCGGGGGGCTGAAGCTTTCTTT. Amino acids: CASSESGRGAEAFF.

This clonotype was detected many times. The genes are TRBV20-1 and TRBJ1-5; D not certain. The CDR3 contains 14 residues. Trimming pared 2 bases from V and 0 bases from J, leaving 8 bases between. Germline V lookup: CDR1 DFQATT, CDR2 SNEGSKA (reference sequence). CDR3 region: CSARTANSNQPQHF. CDR3 nucleotide sequence: TGCAGTGCTAGAACTGCGAATAGCAATCAGCCCCAGCATTTT.

This clonotype was found many times. This chain joins TRBV5-1 and TRBJ2-5; 9 nucleotides align to TRBD2. The CDR3 totals 17 residues. The ends lost 0 bases at V and 4 bases at J; junction bases unmatched: 10. The germline gives CDR1 SGHRS, CDR2 YFSETQ. CDR3 loop: CASSLEPGLALGETQYF. The CDR3 DNA reads TGCGCCAGCAGCTTGGAACCGGGACTAGCCCTGGGAGAGACCCAGTACTTC. Full variable domain (remainder filled in from reference TRBV5-1 and TRBJ2-5): KAGVTQTPRYLIKTRGQQVTLSCSPISGHRSVSWYQQTPGQGLQFLFEYFSETQRNKGNFPGRFSGRQFSNSRSEMNVSTLELGDSALYLCASSLEPGLALGETQYFGPGTRLLVL.

This clonotype has at least ten counts. The chain carries TRBV11-2 and TRBJ2-3; no clear D gene. Trimming pared 3 bases from V and 0 bases from J, leaving 10 bases between. The CDR3 is 15 amino acids. Per the germline V gene, CDR1 is SGHAT and CDR2 is FQNNGV. The CDR3 loop is CASSLGTSSTDTQYF. The DNA of the CDR3 is TGTGCCAGCAGCTTGGGTACATCTAGCACAGATACGCAGTATTTT.

A word on this clonotype: Possible read error: a much larger clone is one base away. V gene TRBV6-5 combines with J gene TRBJ1-2; D gene unclear. The CDR3 covers 12 residues. Trimming took off 0 bases at V and 8 bases at J, with 7 bases between the two ends. Germline V CDR1 and CDR2: MNHEY, SVGAGI. CDR3 loop: CASSYSVWGYTF. The CDR3 bases are TGTGCCAGCAGTTACTCGGTGTGGGGCTACACCTTC.

This clonotype was found many times. The chain joins TRBV5-1 to TRBJ2-7, with TRBD2 matching over 8 bases. The CDR3 totals 15 residues. The germline V gene encodes CDR1 SGHRS and CDR2 YFSETQ. Trimming removed 0 bases from V and 0 bases from J; junction bases left unmatched: 2. The CDR3 is CASSLVTSGSYEQYF. The CDR3 coding sequence is TGCGCCAGCAGCTTGGTAACTAGCGGCTCCTACGAGCAGTACTTC.

This clonotype was counted many times. The chain uses TRBV7-9 and TRBJ2-5, with 8 bases that match TRBD2. The CDR3 extends over 14 amino acids. V lost 3 bases to trimming and J lost 5 bases; unmatched junction nucleotides: 5. Germline V gene data show CDR1 as SEHNR and CDR2 as FQNEAQ (reference sequence). The CDR3 nucleotides are TGTGCCAGCAGCTTCCAGCGGGGGCTGGAGACCCAGTACTTC. Amino acids: CASSFQRGLETQYF.

This clonotype was observed many times. The V and J genes are TRBV28 and TRBJ2-3, with 7 positions matching TRBD1. The CDR3 sequence is 17 residues long. CDR1 and CDR2 (germline): MDHEN, SYDVKM. With 4 bases clipped from V and 0 bases from J, the junction kept 10 bases outside the gene matches. The CDR3, as DNA: TGTGCCAGCAGTTCGCCACAGGGGCGGAGTAGCACAGATACGCAGTATTTT. Its translation is CASSSPQGRSSTDTQYF.

The sample holds many counts of this clonotype. The rearrangement links TRBV29-1 to TRBJ1-1; TRBD1 might be the D (5 bases). Between the trimmed V and J ends, which lost 0 bases and 6 bases, there was a span of 11 bases. The germline gives CDR1 SQVTM, CDR2 ANQGSEA. CDR3 length equals 13 residues. The CDR3 protein is CSVEERGRAEAFF. The CDR3 nucleotides read TGCAGCGTTGAAGAAAGAGGCAGGGCTGAAGCTTTCTTT.

This sequence joins TRBV3-1 and TRBJ1-2; TRBD1 matches at 8 bases. CDR1 LGHDT and CDR2 YNNKEL come from the germline V gene (reference sequence). V dropped 8 bases and J dropped 6; count of bases not matched to a gene: 8. The CDR3 is 13 residues long. As DNA, the CDR3 is TGTGCCAGCCAATTGGACAGGGTACATGGCTACACCTTC. Translating it yields CASQLDRVHGYTF. Full variable domain (missing parts from reference TRBV3-1 and TRBJ1-2): DTAVSQTPKYLVTQMGNDKSIKCEQNLGHDTMYWYKQDSKKFLKIMFSYNNKELIINETVPNRFSPKSPDKAHLNLHINSLELGDSAVYFCASQLDRVHGYTFGSGTRLTVV.

This clonotype has ten or more counts. One base away lies a much larger clone, so this may be a sequencing read error. The genes are TRBV5-1 and TRBJ1-4; 7 bases line up with TRBD1. The CDR3 is 15 amino acids. CDR1 is SGHRS and CDR2 is YFSETQ in the germline V gene. CDR3 in DNA: TGCGCCAACAGCCGGGACAGTGCAACTAATGAAAAACTGTTTTTT. Translating gives CANSRDSATNEKLFF. Supplemented by reference TRBV5-1 and TRBJ1-4, the full variable domain reads KAGVTQTPRYLIKTRGQQVTLSCSPISGHRSVSWYQQTPGQGLQFLFEYFSETQRNKGNFPGRFSGRQFSNSRSEMNVSTLELGDSALYLCANSRDSATNEKLFFGSGTQLSVL.

The rearrangement links TRBV7-6 to TRBJ2-2; TRBD1 is a possible D gene (6 bases). V was cut by 3 bases and J by 5 bases, with 13 bases left in between. The CDR3 contains 15 residues. CDR1 SGHVS and CDR2 FNYEAQ come from the germline V gene. CDR3 in amino acids: CASSFGRGGTGELFF. For the CDR3, the DNA is TGTGCCAGCAGCTTCGGCAGGGGCGGGACCGGGGAGCTGTTTTTT.

This clonotype was detected many times. The genes are TRBV3-1 and TRBJ2-7, with 10 bases lining up with TRBD2. The CDR3 has 16 amino acids. Looked up from germline, CDR1 is LGHDT and CDR2 is YNNKEL (reference sequence). J was trimmed by 4 bases and V by 4 bases; bases with no gene match: 10. DNA of the CDR3: TGTGCCAGCAGCCTGTTTCCTAGCGGGGGAAGGTACGAGCAGTACTTC. Its translation is CASSLFPSGGRYEQYF.

Details on this clonotype: One junction end disagrees with the germline gene, perhaps due to a read error. The chain combines TRBV7-7 with TRBJ2-1; 9 bases are a match to TRBD2. The germline V gene encodes CDR1 SSHAT and CDR2 FNYEAQ (reference sequence). CDR3 length: 17 amino acids. The CDR3 region is CASSFRLAGASYNEQFF. CDR3 nucleotides: TGTGCTAGCAGCTTTCGATTAGCGGGGGCCTCCTACAATGAGCAGTTCTTC.

This clonotype has ten or more counts. The rearrangement joins TRBV5-1 to TRBJ2-7; TRBD1 might be the D (5 bases). Germline-derived CDR1 and CDR2 are SGHRS and YFSETQ. The CDR3 length is 13 residues. The V end was cut by 4 bases, the J end by 6 bases, with 14 bases between. The CDR3 DNA is TGCGCCAGCAGCATACGACAGTCAGGCGAGCAGTACTTC. Its translation is CASSIRQSGEQYF.

The table lists this clonotype with many counts. V is TRBV5-1 and J is TRBJ1-2; D is perhaps TRBD1 (6 bases). This CDR3 is built from 13 residues. With 1 base removed from V and 7 bases from J, the gap between germline ends came to 11 bases. The germline CDR1 and CDR2 sequences are SGHRS and YFSETQ. The CDR3 is CASSLPGALGYTF. The CDR3 region has the DNA TGCGCCAGCAGCTTGCCGGGGGCCCTTGGCTACACCTTC.

This clonotype was seen at least ten times. The rearrangement joins TRBV28 to TRBJ1-2; D gene uncertain. From germline, CDR1 is MDHEN and CDR2 SYDVKM. This CDR3 has 12 residues. Trimming took off 6 bases at V and 4 bases at J, with 9 bases between the two ends. The CDR3 loop is CASRARVYGYTF. The CDR3 DNA reads TGTGCCAGCAGGGCCCGGGTCTATGGCTACACCTTC.

This clonotype showed up many times. This chain links TRBV12-3 or TRBV12-4 with TRBJ2-1; D not certain. The V and J ends lost 4 bases and 7 bases respectively, with 11 bases between them. The CDR3 runs 13 residues. This chain's CDR3 is CASSSRASNEQFF. DNA for the CDR3: TGTGCCAGCAGTTCAAGGGCTTCGAATGAGCAGTTCTTC.

This clonotype was recorded at least ten times. This sequence joins TRBV7-2 and TRBJ2-7; TRBD2 aligns across 8 bases. CDR3 length equals 14 residues. Germline CDR1 reads SGHTA; CDR2 reads FQGNSA. With V trimmed by 3 bases and J by 6 bases, 7 bases remained unmatched. The CDR3 coding sequence is TGTGCCAGCAGCTTCCGGCGGGGGGATAGCGAGCAGTACTTC. It specifies CASSFRRGDSEQYF.

This clonotype was seen only a few times. The chain recombines TRBV11-3 with TRBJ2-1, with TRBD2 identical over 9 bases. The CDR3 extends over 17 amino acids. V gave up 1 base and J gave up 0 bases; unmatched junction bases: 4. Germline V CDR1 and CDR2: SGHNT, YENEEA. The CDR3 here is CASSLGLAGTSYNEQFF. CDR3 in DNA: TGTGCCAGCAGCTTAGGGCTAGCGGGGACCTCCTACAATGAGCAGTTCTTC.

This clonotype appeared many times. This CDR3 is CASSPFRVWDSSYEQYF. The CDR3 DNA reads TGTGCCAGCAGCCCATTTAGGGTTTGGGACAGCTCCTACGAGCAGTACTTC. V is TRBV12-3 or TRBV12-4 and J is TRBJ2-7, with 7 bases identical to TRBD1. CDR3 length equals 17 residues. J was trimmed by 0 bases and V by 6 bases; bases with no gene match: 14.

This clonotype was recorded at least ten times. The chain has TRBV6-6 and TRBJ2-3; TRBD2 agrees at 7 bases. J lost 7 bases, V lost 7 bases, and 8 bases had no gene match. This CDR3 is built from 13 residues. Germline values: CDR1 MNHNY, CDR2 SVGAGI (reference sequence). The CDR3 region has the DNA TGTGCCAGCACGCCGGGGGGTAGGAATACGCAGTATTTT. Translating it yields CASTPGGRNTQYF.